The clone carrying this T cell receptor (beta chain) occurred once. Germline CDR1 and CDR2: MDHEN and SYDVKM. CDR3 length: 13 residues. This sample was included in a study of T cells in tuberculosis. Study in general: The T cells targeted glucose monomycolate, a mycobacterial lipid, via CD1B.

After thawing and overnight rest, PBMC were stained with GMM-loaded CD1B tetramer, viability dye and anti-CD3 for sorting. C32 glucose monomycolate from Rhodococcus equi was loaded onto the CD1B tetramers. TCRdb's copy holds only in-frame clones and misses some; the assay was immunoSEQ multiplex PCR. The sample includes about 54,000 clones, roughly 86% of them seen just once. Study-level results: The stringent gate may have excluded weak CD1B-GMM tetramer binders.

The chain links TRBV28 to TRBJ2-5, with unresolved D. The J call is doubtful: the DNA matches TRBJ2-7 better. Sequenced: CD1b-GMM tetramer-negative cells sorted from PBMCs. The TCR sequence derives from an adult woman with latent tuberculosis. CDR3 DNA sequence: TGTGCCAGCAGTCCCGTTACCCTCTACGAGCAGTACTTC. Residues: CASSPVTLYEQYF.